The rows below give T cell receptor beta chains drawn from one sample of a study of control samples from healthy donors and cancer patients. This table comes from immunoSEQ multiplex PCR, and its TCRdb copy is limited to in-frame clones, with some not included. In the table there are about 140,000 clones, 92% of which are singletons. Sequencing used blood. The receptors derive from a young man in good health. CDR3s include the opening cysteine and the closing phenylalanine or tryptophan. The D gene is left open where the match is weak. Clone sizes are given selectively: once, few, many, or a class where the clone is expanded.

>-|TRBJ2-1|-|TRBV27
TGTGCCAGCAGTCCTCTCGGCAAAGCTACCATAAACAATGAGCAGTTCTTC
CASSPLGKATINNEQFF
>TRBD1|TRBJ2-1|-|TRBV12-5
TGTGCTAGTGGTTTGGTACGGGCAGGGGGCGGTGAGCAGTTCTTC
CASGLVRAGGGEQFF
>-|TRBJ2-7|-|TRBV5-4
TGTGCCAGCAGCTATAGATTAGGAGAGCAGTACTTC
CASSYRLGEQYF
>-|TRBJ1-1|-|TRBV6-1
TGTGCCAGCAGTGAACCCGGGACAACGCCTGAGGGAGCTTTCTTT
CASSEPGTTPEGAFF
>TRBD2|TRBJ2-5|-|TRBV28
TGTGCCAGCAGTTCCACTAGCGGGGGCAGCGGAGAGACCCAGTACTTC
CASSSTSGGSGETQYF
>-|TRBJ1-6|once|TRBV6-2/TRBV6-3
TGTGCCAGCAGTTTCACGACGGATAATTCACCCCTCCACTTT
CASSFTTDNSPLHF
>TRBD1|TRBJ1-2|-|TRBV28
TGTGCCAGCAGTTTTATGGACAGGGATGGCTACACCTTC
CASSFMDRDGYTF
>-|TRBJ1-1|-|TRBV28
TGTGCCAGCAGTTTAAATCCGGCTGAAGCTTTCTTT
CASSLNPAEAFF
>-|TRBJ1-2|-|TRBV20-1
TGCAGTGCTAGTTTGTTTCGGGGGAGTTATGGCTACACCTTC
CSASLFRGSYGYTF
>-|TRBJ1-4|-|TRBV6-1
TGTGCCAGCAGTGAATTGCAAGTCGGTGAAAAACTGTTTTTT
CASSELQVGEKLFF
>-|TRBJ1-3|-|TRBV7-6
TGTGCCAGCAGCTCTACAGGTTCTAGAAACACCATATATTTT
CASSSTGSRNTIYF
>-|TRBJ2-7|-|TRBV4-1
TGCGCCAGCAGCCCCGGCCTGGGGGGAATTTTCGAGCAGTACTTC
CASSPGLGGIFEQYF
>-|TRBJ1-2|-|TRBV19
TGTGCCAGTAGCCACCGGTATTATGGCTACACCTTC
CASSHRYYGYTF
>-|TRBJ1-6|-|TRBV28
TGTGCCAGCAGAACACAAGAGACTATTTATAATTCACCCCTCCACTTT
CASRTQETIYNSPLHF
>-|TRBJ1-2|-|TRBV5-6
TGTGCCAGCACCTCCGGTGGTGGCTATGGCTACACCTTC
CASTSGGGYGYTF
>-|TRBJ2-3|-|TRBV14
TGTGCCAGCAGCCAAGATTCGGTTTCGGGTCTGCTAACAAATGCAGATACGCAGTATTTT
CASSQDSVSGLLTNADTQYF
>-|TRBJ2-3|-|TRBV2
TGTGCCAGCAGAGTACAGGGTACAGATACGCAGTATTTT
CASRVQGTDTQYF
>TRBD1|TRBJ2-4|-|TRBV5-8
TGTGCCAGCAGCTTAAGAAGAACAGGGGAAAACATTCAGTACTTC
CASSLRRTGENIQYF
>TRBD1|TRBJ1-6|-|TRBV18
TGTGCCAGCTCACCGGGACAGGGGTTCTATAATTCACCCCTCCACTTT
CASSPGQGFYNSPLHF
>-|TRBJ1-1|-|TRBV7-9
TGTGCCAGCAGCTTAAGCGGCACTGAAGCTTTCTTT
CASSLSGTEAFF
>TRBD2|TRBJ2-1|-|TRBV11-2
TGTGCCAGCAGCTTAGGACTAGCGGGAGAGGTGGAGCAGTTCTTC
CASSLGLAGEVEQFF
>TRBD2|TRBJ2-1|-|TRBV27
TGTGCCAGCCATAACCGGGGCAGCGGGGCGTACAATGAGCAGTTCTTC
CASHNRGSGAYNEQFF
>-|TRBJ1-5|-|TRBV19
TGTGCCAGTAGTGGGATAACAGGAAGCAATCAGCCCCAGCATTTT
CASSGITGSNQPQHF
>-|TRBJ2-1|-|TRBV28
TGTGCCAGCAGTCAACAACGGGAGTCCAATGAGCAGTTCTTC
CASSQQRESNEQFF
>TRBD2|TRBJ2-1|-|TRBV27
TGTGCCAGCCGCGCGGGGACTAGCGGGAGGACCTACAATGAGCAGTTCTTC
CASRAGTSGRTYNEQFF
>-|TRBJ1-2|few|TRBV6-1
TGTGCCAGCAGTGAAACCCAGGCCTATGGCTACACCTTC
CASSETQAYGYTF
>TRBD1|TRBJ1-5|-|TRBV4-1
TGCGCCAGCAGCCCCGACAGGGGTAAGCAGCCCCAGCATTTT
CASSPDRGKQPQHF
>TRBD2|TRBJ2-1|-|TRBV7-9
TGTGCCAGCAGCCCTAGCGGGAGGGCCCCCAATGAGCAGTTCTTC
CASSPSGRAPNEQFF
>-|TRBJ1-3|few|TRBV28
TGTGCCAGCAGTTCATACGGGATAGCTGGAAACACCATATATTTT
CASSSYGIAGNTIYF
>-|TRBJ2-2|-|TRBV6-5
TGTGCCAGCAACCCCGGGACCCCTTCCGGGGAGCTGTTTTTT
CASNPGTPSGELFF
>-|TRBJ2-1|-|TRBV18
TGTGCCAGCTCACCTTTACTAGAAGAGCAGTTCTTC
CASSPLLEEQFF
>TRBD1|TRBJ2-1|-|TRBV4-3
TGCGCCAGCAGCCTTACAGGGGGTGTGCAGTTCTTC
CASSLTGGVQFF
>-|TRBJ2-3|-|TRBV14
TGTGCCAGCAGCCGTTTAGCGGAGAAAAGCACAGATACGCAGTATTTT
CASSRLAEKSTDTQYF
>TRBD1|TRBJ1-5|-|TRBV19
TGTGCCAGCCAAGACAGGGCTAGTAGCAATCAGCCCCAGCATTTT
CASQDRASSNQPQHF
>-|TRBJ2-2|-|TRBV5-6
TGTGCCAGCAGCTTGGCGGCAGGGTGGCCGTCGAACACCGGGGAGCTGTTTTTT
CASSLAAGWPSNTGELFF
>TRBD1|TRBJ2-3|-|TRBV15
TGTGCCACCAGCAGAGATGGGACAGGGACTCCCACAGATACGCAGTATTTT
CATSRDGTGTPTDTQYF
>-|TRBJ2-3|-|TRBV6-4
TGTGCCAGCAGCTCGACTACCACAGATACGCAGTATTTT
CASSSTTTDTQYF
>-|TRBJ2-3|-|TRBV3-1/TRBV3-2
TGTGCCAGCAGCCATAAAGGCTTGGTCACAGATACGCAGTATTTT
CASSHKGLVTDTQYF
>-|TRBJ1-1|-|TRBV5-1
TGCGCCAGCAGCTTGGTACAGGGGAACACTGAAGCTTTCTTT
CASSLVQGNTEAFF
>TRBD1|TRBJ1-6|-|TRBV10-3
TGTGCCATCAGTGAGGTGGGACAGGGGAATTCACCCCTCCACTTT
CAISEVGQGNSPLHF
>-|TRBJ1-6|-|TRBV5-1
TGCGCCAGCAGCTTGTCGTGGCCGACGGACGGTTCACCCCTCCACTTT
CASSLSWPTDGSPLHF
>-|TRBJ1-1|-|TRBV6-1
TGTGCCAGCAGTGACATTTTGAACACTGAAGCTTTCTTT
CASSDILNTEAFF
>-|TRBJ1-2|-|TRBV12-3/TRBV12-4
TGTGCCAGCAGTTCCACCAAAGCCTATGGCTACACCTTC
CASSSTKAYGYTF
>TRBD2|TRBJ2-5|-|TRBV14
TGTGCCAGCAGCCAATTAGCGGGAGTGGGGACCAAAGAGACCCAGTACTTC
CASSQLAGVGTKETQYF
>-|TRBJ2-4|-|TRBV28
TGTGCCACCGGCCTTGCGAGGGAAAACATTCAGTACTTC
CATGLARENIQYF
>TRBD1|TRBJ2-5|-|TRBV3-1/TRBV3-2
TGTGCCAGCAGCCGAGCGCAGGGGGATTGGGAGACCCAGTACTTC
CASSRAQGDWETQYF
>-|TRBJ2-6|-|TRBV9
TGTGCCAGTTCCGGTGGGGCCAACGTCCTGACTTTC
CASSGGANVLTF
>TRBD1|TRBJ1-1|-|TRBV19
TGTGCCAGTAGCCGGGACAGGACGAACACTGAAGCTTTCTTT
CASSRDRTNTEAFF
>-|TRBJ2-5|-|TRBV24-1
TGTGCCACCAGTGACCCAAGGGGAGAGACCCAGTACTTC
CATSDPRGETQYF
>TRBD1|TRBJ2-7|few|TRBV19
TGTGCCAGTAGTCCTCGGACAGGAGTAAAAACCTACGAGCAGTACTTC
CASSPRTGVKTYEQYF
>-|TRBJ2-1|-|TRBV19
TGTGCCAGATGGGGCCAGGGACGGTACAATGAGCAGTTCTTC
CARWGQGRYNEQFF
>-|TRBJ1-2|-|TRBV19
TGTGCCAGTAGGCGTCAGGGGCGAAGAGGCTATGGCTACACCTTC
CASRRQGRRGYGYTF
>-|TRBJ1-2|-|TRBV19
TGTGCCAGTAGCGGGGGGCCGGTCTATGGCTACACCTTC
CASSGGPVYGYTF
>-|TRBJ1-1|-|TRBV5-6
TGTGCCAGCAGCACGCTGGTACAGTACACTGAAGCTTTCTTT
CASSTLVQYTEAFF